This entry lists 16 T cell receptor beta chains sequenced from one sample in a study of cytomegalovirus exposure and HLA in healthy donors. The PCR used 60 Vbeta and 13 Jbeta primers. Generated by immunoSEQ multiplex PCR, the TCRdb table keeps only in-frame clones and is missing some. The profile shows 210,000 or so clones, about 80% of them singletons. The sample was PBMCs. These TCRs come from a man aged 18 to 29 in good health and CMV-seronegative.

This chain connects TRBV7-6 to TRBJ2-5; TRBD2 aligns across 15 bases. This CDR3 comprises 16 residues. Per germline, CDR1 SGHVS and CDR2 FNYEAQ. Trimming at V came to 4 bases and at J to 6 bases, leaving 6 bases not matched to a gene. This CDR3 is CASSSPGLAGGKTQYF. CDR3 nucleotides: TGTGCCAGCAGCTCCCCGGGACTAGCGGGAGGAAAGACCCAGTACTTC.

This clone was detected only once. The rearrangement links TRBV6-5 to TRBJ2-5; TRBD1 agrees at 9 bases. With the DNA end fitting TRBJ2-7 better, the J assignment may be wrong. Germline V CDR1 and CDR2: MNHEY, SVGAGI. There are 14 residues in the CDR3. CDR3 residues: CASSRTGDSYEQYF. As DNA, the CDR3 is TGTGCCAGCAGCCGGACAGGGGACTCCTACGAGCAGTACTTC.

CDR3 loop: CASSLGLAPSGDTQYF. In nucleotides, the CDR3 is TGTGCCAGCAGCCTAGGGCTCGCCCCTTCGGGAGATACGCAGTATTTT. The chain has TRBV7-2 and TRBJ2-3; D call uncertain. The V gene lost 5 bases and the J gene lost 5 bases, with 20 bases spanning the gap. The CDR3 spans 16 residues. CDR1 is SGHTA, CDR2 FQGNSA, per germline.

The chain has TRBV7-8 and TRBJ2-7; 7 positions agree with TRBD1. Germline CDR1 is SGHVS and CDR2 is FQNEAQ. This CDR3 has 16 residues. J gave up 0 bases and V 3 bases, and 8 bases lay outside the gene matches. For the CDR3, the DNA is TGTGCCAGCAGCTTCCGAGACAGGGTTGCCTCCTACGAGCAGTACTTC. Protein: CASSFRDRVASYEQYF.

This clone was seen once. V and J are TRBV9 and TRBJ2-2; 8 nucleotides line up with TRBD1. With 0 bases clipped from V and 1 base from J, the junction kept 2 bases outside the gene matches. The CDR3 sequence is 16 residues long. CDR1 SGDLS and CDR2 YYNGEE come from the germline V gene. CDR3 coding DNA: TGTGCCAGCAGCGTAGCCGGGACAGGGAACACCGGGGAGCTGTTTTTT. Amino acids: CASSVAGTGNTGELFF.

This chain links TRBV9 with TRBJ2-3; 10 positions agree with TRBD2. The CDR3 has 15 residues. The junction had 10 bases not matched to a gene; V was cut back by 6 bases and J by 6 bases. Germline CDR1 SGDLS, CDR2 YYNGEE. In DNA, the CDR3 is TGTGCCAGCACTCAGTCCAGCGGGAGGGTGGATACGCAGTATTTT. This codes for CASTQSSGRVDTQYF.

Points on this clone: The identical CDR3 is also encoded by other nucleotide sequences in the sample. J is TRBJ2-7 and V is TRBV7-2; TRBD2 aligns across 12 bases. V was clipped by 6 bases and J by 4 bases; unmatched bases: 4. Germline V gives CDR1 SGHTA, CDR2 FQGNSA. This CDR3 has 14 residues. CDR3 loop: CASSPGLAGYEQYF. The CDR3 region has the DNA TGTGCCAGCAGTCCCGGACTAGCGGGATACGAGCAGTACTTC.

This chain connects TRBV7-9 to TRBJ1-6; 8 positions agree with TRBD1. The CDR3 is 14 residues long. V was pared by 3 bases and J by 8 bases, with 3 bases of the junction left unmatched. In germline, CDR1 is SEHNR, CDR2 FQNEAQ (reference sequence). The DNA of the CDR3 is TGTGCCAGCAGCTTGGACAGGGAGCATTCACCCCTCCACTTT. It is translated as CASSLDREHSPLHF.

This clone was found a few times. The V and J genes are TRBV19 and TRBJ1-1; a weak D match, TRBD1 (6 bases). CDR3 length: 16 amino acids. Germline V gene sequence: CDR1 LNHDA, CDR2 SQIVND (reference sequence). Trimming stripped 7 bases from V and 0 bases from J, with 18 bases between. The chain's CDR3 is CASTKGGSFMNTEAFF. The DNA for the CDR3 is TGTGCCAGTACTAAGGGGGGGAGCTTCATGAACACTGAAGCTTTCTTT.

The chain uses TRBV7-2 and TRBJ1-2; TRBD1 agrees at 9 bases. This CDR3 has 15 amino acids. V gave up 4 bases and J gave up 5 bases; unmatched junction bases: 8. Germline lookup yields CDR1 SGHTA and CDR2 FQGNSA. CDR3 sequence: CASSSRQGVGYGYTF. The CDR3, as DNA: TGTGCCAGCAGCTCCCGACAGGGGGTGGGGTATGGCTACACCTTC.

V is TRBV11-3 and J is TRBJ2-7, with TRBD1 matching 8 bases. The junction had 7 bases not matched to a gene; V was cut back by 1 base and J by 2 bases. Germline V gene sequence: CDR1 SGHNT, CDR2 YENEEA. This CDR3 is 16 amino acids long. CDR3 amino acids: CASSLASGTGTYEQYF. For the CDR3, the DNA is TGTGCCAGCAGCTTAGCCTCCGGGACAGGAACCTACGAGCAGTACTTC.

The chain carries TRBV19 and TRBJ2-7; the match to TRBD1 covers 10 bases. The CDR3 is 15 amino acids. Germline CDR1 reads LNHDA; CDR2 reads SQIVND (reference sequence). V was clipped by 1 base and J by 5 bases; unmatched bases: 5. CDR3 sequence reads: CASSIVGTGVDEQYF. Written as DNA, the CDR3 is TGTGCCAGTAGTATAGTAGGGACAGGGGTCGACGAGCAGTACTTC. Based on the CDR3 plus reference TRBV19 and TRBJ2-7, the full variable domain is DGGITQSPKYLFRKEGQNVTLSCEQNLNHDAMYWYRQDPGQGLRLIYYSQIVNDFQKGDIAEGYSVSREKKESFPLTVTSAQKNPTAFYLCASSIVGTGVDEQYFGPGTRLTVT.

The rearrangement uses TRBV19 and TRBJ2-3; maybe TRBD1 (5 bases). V was clipped by 6 bases and J by 2 bases, with 15 bases between them. Per germline, CDR1 LNHDA and CDR2 SQIVND (reference sequence). This CDR3 spans 15 amino acids. The CDR3 nucleotides read TGTGCCAGTAGCGAAGACAGACGATACACAGATACGCAGTATTTT. Amino acid sequence: CASSEDRRYTDTQYF.

This sequence joins TRBV4-2 and TRBJ2-7, with 12 bases matching TRBD2. There are 17 residues in the CDR3. V dropped 1 base and J dropped 0; count of bases not matched to a gene: 4. Germline values: CDR1 LGHNA, CDR2 YNFKEQ. CDR3: CASSQGTSGVSSYEQYF. CDR3 in DNA: TGTGCCAGCAGCCAAGGGACTAGCGGGGTAAGCTCCTACGAGCAGTACTTC.

The V gene is TRBV5-4, the J gene TRBJ2-1; 12 bases are a match to TRBD2. The CDR3 covers 18 residues. The germline gives CDR1 SGHNT, CDR2 YYREEE (reference sequence). After removal of 5 bases from V and 7 bases from J, the junction contained 16 bases not matched to a gene. The CDR3 nucleotides read TGTGCCAGCAGTCAAGACGGACTAGCGGGACAGAGGAATAATGAGCAGTTCTTC. It translates to CASSQDGLAGQRNNEQFF.

V and J are TRBV5-1 and TRBJ2-2, with 8 bases aligning to TRBD1. V trimming: 7 bases; J trimming: 5 bases; junction bases outside the gene matches: 7. This CDR3 spans 14 amino acids. From germline, CDR1 is SGHRS and CDR2 YFSETQ. The CDR3: CASGQGFATGELFF. CDR3 nucleotides: TGCGCCAGCGGACAGGGTTTTGCGACCGGGGAGCTGTTTTTT.